This T cell receptor beta chain was identified during a study of blood T cell repertoires in COVID-19 (dated by TCRdb to about 2020). Notes on the research overall: Samples from collaborators originated in the United States, Italy and Spain and spanned both the acute and convalescent phases of COVID-19. Subjects who had been exposed to COVID-19, were actively infected with it, or had recovered from it provided the deeply sampled blood TCRbeta repertoires that made up the dataset. Where HLA class I and class II types were available, the types were taken from metadata supplied by the sample provider, not from assay-based typing. A freely available public database, intended as a resource for researchers studying the immune response to SARS-CoV-2, is where the repertoires were released. The material from the prospective study consisted of cDNA or gDNA derived from T cells, B-cell-depleted T cells, or PBMCs. The samples were drawn from two sources: the first 160 participants of the ongoing ImmuneRACE study, and fewer than 1,500 subjects contributed by 6 global collaborators. Nearly every sample came with metadata listing a de-identified subject ID, COVID-19 status, age in years and sex.

Collaborating institutions collected whole blood in K2EDTA tubes following their own protocols. For TCRbeta analysis, collaborators shipped samples as frozen whole blood, isolated PBMCs, or DNA extracted from either of those sample types. What the study reported, not specific to this receptor: The quantity of clinical and demographic metadata differed by source and by participant and was supplied without curation.

The immunoSEQ Assay, a bias-controlled multiplex PCR, was used to amplify TCRbeta CDR3 regions from genomic DNA. As for the original processing: Within the assay, amplification of reference gene primers was used to estimate how many nucleated cells each sample contained. To quantify the absolute abundance of each unique TCRbeta CDR3 rearrangement, sequence reads were collapsed and filtered. For each sample, productive Simpson clonality was calculated by taking the square root of Simpson's diversity index across productive rearrangements. TCRdb carries this immuneACCESS record with in-frame sequences only. Its versions omit some clonotypes, under half of them owing to an unresolved V gene in the studies checked, with the rest unexplained. V and J calls and clone size are as listed in that table; D and trimming were resolved from the DNA. Recorded for this sample are roughly 80,000 clones; about 92% of them occurred a single time. The ten largest clones add up to 15% to 20% of the sample.

On this clone itself: Its cognate antigen has yet to be identified. Per-nucleotide qualities are absent, and no much larger clonotype sits a single base away.

CDR1 and CDR2, looked up from the germline V gene, are SNHLY and FYNNEI. The junction carries 12 bases between V and J, which are trimmed by 3 bases and 3 bases respectively. From the cysteine up to the phenylalanine, the CDR3 has a length of 14 residues. CDR3 DNA is the only sequence kept; it has 42 bases, read in frame from the first base. The receptor comes from a woman of 80 years or more with active or convalescent COVID-19. Sequencing was done on a sample of peripheral blood. This sequence uses TRBV2 and TRBJ2-7; D gene: possibly TRBD1, on 7 matching bases. The CDR3 loop reads CASSEGGQNYEQYF. In nucleotide form, the sequence is TGTGCCAGCAGTGAGGGGGGACAGAACTACGAGCAGTACTTC. This CDR3, with the reference TRBV2 and TRBJ2-7 proteins standing in past its ends, gives the full variable domain EPEVTQTPSHQVTQMGQEVILRCVPISNHLYFYWYRQILGQKVEFLVSFYNNEISEKSEIFDDQFSVERPDGSNFTLKIRSTKLEDSAMYFCASSEGGQNYEQYFGPGTRLTVT.